A single sample gave rise to the 20 T cell receptor beta chains below, sequenced in a study of PD-L1 blockade in urothelial cancer. Described time point: peripheral blood 6 weeks after treatment start. Clones were read by immunoSEQ multiplex PCR, and TCRdb kept only the in-frame ones, dropping some. Among about 23,000 clones listed, around 90% were seen once. Sequencing used PBMCs, obtained around atezolizumab (anti-PD-L1) treatment. The receptors originated from a woman aged 60-75 years with urothelial cancer.

This chain joins TRBV19 and TRBJ1-4, with unresolved D. The CDR3 totals 15 residues. Per the germline V gene, CDR1 is LNHDA and CDR2 is SQIVND (reference sequence). V lost 5 bases, J lost 7 bases, and 17 bases lay in between. The CDR3 reads CASSPDKFSVEKLFF. The CDR3 nucleotides read TGTGCCAGTAGTCCAGACAAGTTTTCCGTTGAAAAACTGTTTTTT.

The gene calls are TRBV6-5 and TRBJ1-2; 8 bases fit TRBD1. The CDR3 is 12 amino acids. Trimming cost V 4 bases and J 8 bases; bases outside gene matches: 3. CDR1 and CDR2 (germline): MNHEY, SVGAGI. This chain's CDR3 is CASSSTGVGYTF. CDR3 nucleotides: TGTGCCAGCAGTTCGACAGGGGTCGGCTACACCTTC.

This sequence joins TRBV2 and TRBJ2-2; TRBD2 agrees at 7 bases. The CDR3 length is 15 residues. Germline assignment: CDR1 SNHLY and CDR2 FYNNEI. The V gene end was trimmed by 1 base and the J gene end by 4 bases; junction bases not matched to a gene: 3. CDR3 coding DNA: TGTGCCAGCAGTGAAGGCGGGGGTGCCACCGGGGAGCTGTTTTTT. Protein sequence: CASSEGGGATGELFF. Complete variable domain (other parts from reference TRBV2 and TRBJ2-2): EPEVTQTPSHQVTQMGQEVILRCVPISNHLYFYWYRQILGQKVEFLVSFYNNEISEKSEIFDDQFSVERPDGSNFTLKIRSTKLEDSAMYFCASSEGGGATGELFFGEGSRLTVL.

The chain is built from TRBV7-9 and TRBJ1-6, with TRBD1 matching over 11 bases. V was clipped by 5 bases and J by 9 bases; unmatched bases: 6. The germline V gene has CDR1 SEHNR and CDR2 FQNEAQ (reference sequence). The CDR3 loop spans 15 amino acids. The CDR3 loop reads CASSGQGARGSPLHF. The CDR3 DNA follows: TGTGCCAGCAGCGGACAGGGGGCGCGGGGTTCACCCCTCCACTTT. The full variable domain, rest sourced from reference TRBV7-9 and TRBJ1-6, is DTGVSQNPRHKITKRGQNVTFRCDPISEHNRLYWYRQTLGQGPEFLTYFQNEAQLEKSRLLSDRFSAERPKGSFSTLEIQRTEQGDSAMYLCASSGQGARGSPLHFGNGTRLTVT.

This clone has just a few counts. The chain links TRBV4-1 to TRBJ1-5, with D unresolved. The V and J ends lost 5 bases and 6 bases respectively, with 14 bases between them. Germline V gives CDR1 MGHRA, CDR2 YSYEKL. The CDR3 loop spans 14 amino acids. The CDR3 DNA reads as TGCGCCAGCAGCAAAGCCCCAAGGAGTCAGCCCCAGCATTTT. This codes for CASSKAPRSQPQHF.

The chain combines TRBV9 with TRBJ2-5, with a weak D call TRBD2 (7 bases). The CDR3 has 14 residues. V lost 0 bases and J 8 bases, leaving 14 bases between the germline ends. Germline loops: CDR1 SGDLS, CDR2 YYNGEE. Here the CDR3 reads CASSVVGGRGTQYF. The DNA of the CDR3 is TGTGCCAGCAGCGTAGTCGGGGGGCGGGGAACCCAGTACTTC.

The rearrangement uses TRBV10-2 and TRBJ2-7; possibly TRBD1 for D (6 bases). The CDR3 is 12 residues long. V was clipped by 6 bases and J by 6 bases, with 12 bases between them. Germline V gene lookup returns CDR1 WSHSY and CDR2 SAAADI. CDR3 DNA: TGCGCCAGCAGCCCAGGGGCCGGCGAGCAGTACTTC. Protein: CASSPGAGEQYF.

The chain uses TRBV6-1 and TRBJ1-6, with D possibly being TRBD1 (5 bases). Germline assignment: CDR1 MNHNS and CDR2 SASEGT. The CDR3 loop spans 13 amino acids. Trimming pared 10 bases from V and 4 bases from J, leaving 11 bases between. In DNA form, the CDR3 reads TGTGCCACCGGACAAGTATATAATTCACCCCTCCACTTT. Amino acids: CATGQVYNSPLHF.

The chain is built from TRBV19 and TRBJ1-4; D unresolved. The CDR3 has 13 amino acids. Germline V gene sequence: CDR1 LNHDA, CDR2 SQIVND (reference sequence). V was cut by 3 bases and J by 8 bases, with 10 bases left in between. DNA of the CDR3: TGTGCCAGTAGTATCGTCCTCAGGGAAAAACTGTTTTTT. This encodes CASSIVLREKLFF.

This clone was observed once. The rearrangement joins TRBV10-1 to TRBJ2-1, with D uncertain. V was pared by 4 bases and J by 6 bases, with 13 bases between. The CDR3 totals 14 residues. CDR1 is WNHNN, CDR2 SYGVQD, per germline (reference sequence). The CDR3 loop reads CASSVNWQINEQFF. CDR3 coding DNA: TGCGCCAGCAGTGTGAATTGGCAAATCAATGAGCAGTTCTTC.

The rearrangement links TRBV28 to TRBJ2-1; 8 bases are a match to TRBD1. Germline V lookup: CDR1 MDHEN, CDR2 SYDVKM. The V segment lost 5 bases and the J segment 5 bases; nucleotides outside the gene matches: 8. The CDR3 extends over 15 amino acids. Here the CDR3 reads CASSIAGGKNNEQFF. CDR3 coding DNA: TGTGCCAGCAGTATCGCAGGGGGCAAGAACAATGAGCAGTTCTTC.

This sequence joins TRBV11-2 and TRBJ2-1, with D hard to call. Trimming removed 4 bases at V and 6 bases at J, with 7 bases between. Per germline, CDR1 SGHAT and CDR2 FQNNGV. CDR3 length: 12 amino acids. The CDR3 bases are TGTGCCAGCAGCTGGCAGGCCAATGAGCAGTTCTTC. Its protein product is CASSWQANEQFF.

CDR3 loop: CASSLQISGANVLTF. Here the CDR3 DNA reads TGTGCCAGCAGCTTACAGATCTCTGGGGCCAACGTCCTGACTTTC. The chain recombines TRBV5-5 with TRBJ2-6, with unresolved D. The germline V gene encodes CDR1 SGHKS and CDR2 YYEKEE (reference sequence). The CDR3 runs to 15 residues. V shed 2 bases and J shed 0 bases, with 6 bases lying between them.

The gene calls are TRBV5-5 and TRBJ1-1, with D perhaps matching TRBD1 (5 bases). Germline assignment: CDR1 SGHKS and CDR2 YYEKEE (reference sequence). This CDR3 comprises 13 residues. Trimming took 3 bases from V and 1 from J, leaving 7 bases between them. The CDR3 bases are TGTGCCAGCAGCTGGGGCCAGAACACTGAAGCTTTCTTT. Translated: CASSWGQNTEAFF.

The V gene is TRBV4-1, the J gene TRBJ2-5; 12 positions agree with TRBD2. Per the germline V gene, CDR1 is MGHRA and CDR2 is YSYEKL. J gave up 2 bases and V 2 bases, and 3 bases lay outside the gene matches. There are 16 residues in the CDR3. The CDR3 sequence is CASSQILAGGQETQYF. The CDR3, as DNA: TGCGCCAGCAGCCAAATTCTAGCGGGGGGGCAAGAGACCCAGTACTTC.

This clone was detected once. This rearrangement joins TRBV14 to TRBJ2-1, with D perhaps TRBD2 (6 bases). Germline CDR1 and CDR2: SGHDN and FVKESK. The V and J ends lost 1 base and 7 bases respectively, with 14 bases between them. The CDR3 covers 15 residues. CDR3 region: CASSQVWGVGNEQFF. DNA for the CDR3: TGTGCCAGCAGCCAAGTATGGGGGGTCGGGAATGAGCAGTTCTTC.

This clone turned up a few times. The rearrangement joins TRBV7-3 to TRBJ1-1; TRBD1 agrees at 10 bases. CDR3 size: 14 residues. Germline values: CDR1 SGHTA, CDR2 FQGTGA. Losses at the gene ends were 3 bases for V and 2 bases for J; bases not matched to a gene: 0. CDR3 protein: CASSLTGGNTEAFF. CDR3 in DNA: TGTGCCAGCAGCTTGACAGGGGGCAACACTGAAGCTTTCTTT.

This chain joins TRBV9 and TRBJ1-2; 10 bases line up with TRBD1. Germline V gene sequence: CDR1 SGDLS, CDR2 YYNGEE. J gave up 4 bases and V 0 bases, and 9 bases lay outside the gene matches. CDR3 length: 17 amino acids. The CDR3 loop reads CASSVGDRGFSRYGYTF. The DNA for the CDR3 is TGTGCCAGCAGCGTAGGGGACAGGGGATTTTCCCGCTATGGCTACACCTTC.

This clone was recorded once. The chain employs TRBV6-5 and TRBJ2-1; 11 bases fit TRBD2. CDR3 size: 16 residues. Germline-derived CDR1 and CDR2 are MNHEY and SVGAGI. The V and J ends lost 0 bases and 9 bases, in that order; junction bases with no gene match: 7. The CDR3 spells CASSYSRLAGPGEQFF. In DNA form, the CDR3 reads TGTGCCAGCAGTTACTCGAGACTAGCGGGACCGGGTGAGCAGTTCTTC.

The V and J genes are TRBV6-4 and TRBJ2-1; D gene uncertain. With 2 bases removed from V and 9 bases from J, the gap between germline ends came to 11 bases. This CDR3 spans 13 amino acids. Looked up from germline, CDR1 is MRHNA and CDR2 is SNTAGT. The CDR3 nucleotides are TGTGCCAGCAGTGACGGTCAGACGGGTGAGCAGTTCTTC. It translates to CASSDGQTGEQFF.